This T cell receptor beta chain came from a study of chemoradiotherapy in HPV16-positive cancers. Sequencing was performed with immunoSEQ multiplex PCR; in TCRdb, only in-frame clones are kept and a portion is missing. Among thousands of clones listed, around nine tenths were seen once. The CDR3 consists of 20 residues. The germline CDR1 and CDR2 sequences are WSHSY and SAAADI. The V gene end was trimmed by 2 bases and the J gene end by 1 base; junction bases not matched to a gene: 16. This chain joins TRBV10-2 and TRBJ1-4; 7 bases are a match to TRBD1. The material sequenced was tumor tissue, taken from a patient who underwent chemoradiotherapy. The clonotype comes from a human donor with HPV-associated anogenital cancer. DNA of the CDR3: TGCGCCAGCAGTGAGACCCCGACAGGGTTGGTGTTCGGAACTAATGAAAAACTGTTTTTT. It yields the protein CASSETPTGLVFGTNEKLFF.